This TCR beta chain is drawn from a study of blood T cell repertoires in COVID-19. Study at large: The United States, Italy and Spain provided the acute and convalescent COVID-19 samples. Sample material is recorded as cDNA or gDNA derived from T cells, B-cell-depleted T cells, or PBMCs.

V trimming: 4 bases; J trimming: 4 bases; junction bases outside the gene matches: 4. Germline CDR1 and CDR2: LGHNA and YSLEER. CDR3 length: 15 amino acids. Methods used by the authors: The assay estimated nucleated cells by amplifying reference gene primers. Measured with immunoSEQ multiplex PCR; TCRdb has only the in-frame clones, and not every one. Clone size and the V and J calls come from that table; the DNA yielded D and trimming. The data show about 50,000 clones, more than 75% seen once. This clone came up a few times. The sequence was collected from a woman aged 60-75 years with acute or convalescent COVID-19. The chain links TRBV4-3 to TRBJ2-2; 9 bases are a match to TRBD2. Sequencing was performed on peripheral blood. The CDR3 bases are TGCGCCAGCAGCCTGGGACTAGCAGGCACCGGGGAGCTGTTTTTT. Translation gives CASSLGLAGTGELFF.